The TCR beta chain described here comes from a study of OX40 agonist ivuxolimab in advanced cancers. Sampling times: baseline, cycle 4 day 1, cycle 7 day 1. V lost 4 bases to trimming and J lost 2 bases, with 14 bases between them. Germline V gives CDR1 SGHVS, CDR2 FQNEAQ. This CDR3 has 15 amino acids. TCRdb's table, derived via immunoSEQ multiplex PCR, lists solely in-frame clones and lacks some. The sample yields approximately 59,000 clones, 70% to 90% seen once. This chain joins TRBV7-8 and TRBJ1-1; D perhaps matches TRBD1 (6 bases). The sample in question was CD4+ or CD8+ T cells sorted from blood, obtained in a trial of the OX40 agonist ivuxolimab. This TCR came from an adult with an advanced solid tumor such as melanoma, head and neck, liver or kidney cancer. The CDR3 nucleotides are TGTGCCAGCAGCTCCCCCAACAGGGTTAACACTGAAGCTTTCTTT. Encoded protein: CASSSPNRVNTEAFF.